The 18 T cell receptor beta chains below were found in one sample sequenced in a study of T cell repertoires in cytomegalovirus infection. TCRdb re-called the reads through MiXCR, storing one row per CDR3 protein. Of about a million distinct CDR3 sequences in the sample, less than 35% were seen once. The antigens these receptors bind are not known. The material was cultured CD8+ T cells from PBMCs, obtained from culture after CMV antigen stimulation. These receptors all come from a human donor in good health (CMV status not recorded). Some clones in this sample may be carry-over from other donors' samples.

This clonotype has just a few counts. For the CDR3, the DNA is TGTGCCAGCAGTTTAACAGGGGACGTCACTGAAGCTTTCTTT. Translated: CASSLTGDVTEAFF. The chain carries TRBV12-3 or TRBV12-4 and TRBJ1-1; TRBD1 matches 7 bases. The CDR3 is made up of 14 amino acids. J gave up 4 bases and V 2 bases, and 4 bases lay outside the gene matches.

In this sample, this clonotype turned up many times. The rearrangement links TRBV7-6 to TRBJ2-1; perhaps TRBD1 as D (5 bases). Germline loops: CDR1 SGHVS, CDR2 FNYEAQ. V gave up 5 bases and J gave up 2 bases, with 16 bases separating them. The CDR3 is 16 residues long. The CDR3 protein is CASSPRAQGAYNEQFF. The CDR3 DNA is TGTGCCAGCAGCCCAAGGGCCCAGGGCGCCTACAATGAGCAGTTCTTC.

This clonotype came up a few times. The rearrangement links TRBV28 to TRBJ1-6; D unresolved. CDR1 MDHEN and CDR2 SYDVKM come from the germline V gene. The CDR3 totals 15 residues. V lost 3 bases, J lost 0 bases, and 6 bases lay in between. The CDR3 spells CASSFVGSYNSPLHF. Written as DNA, the CDR3 is TGTGCCAGCAGTTTTGTCGGCTCCTATAATTCACCCCTCCACTTT.

The chain uses TRBV29-1 and TRBJ1-1; TRBD1 matches at 11 bases. Germline V gene lookup returns CDR1 SQVTM and CDR2 ANQGSEA. J was trimmed by 6 bases and V by 4 bases; bases with no gene match: 4. This CDR3 is built from 13 residues. This CDR3 reads CSVVGTGGSEAFF. CDR3 DNA: TGCAGCGTTGTGGGGACAGGGGGTTCTGAAGCTTTCTTT.

This clonotype has just a few counts. This chain connects TRBV27 to TRBJ2-7; no definite D call. Germline V gives CDR1 MNHEY, CDR2 SMNVEV (reference sequence). The CDR3 extends over 14 amino acids. Between the trimmed V and J ends, which lost 1 base and 0 bases, there was a span of 7 bases. The CDR3 nucleotides are TGTGCCAGCAGTTTATGGGCCAGCTCCTACGAGCAGTACTTC. As protein: CASSLWASSYEQYF.

This clonotype showed up just a few times. This sequence joins TRBV6-1 and TRBJ2-7, with unresolved D. Germline V lookup: CDR1 MNHNS, CDR2 SASEGT. The CDR3 has 11 amino acids. V shed 7 bases and J shed 4 bases, with 8 bases lying between them. The CDR3 nucleotides read TGTGCCAGCAACGAGATTTACGAGCAGTACGTC. It translates to CASNEIYEQYV.

This clonotype was seen more than once but under ten times. The chain joins TRBV24-1 to TRBJ2-1; D is unresolved. The CDR3 is made up of 14 amino acids. V was cut by 3 bases and J by 7 bases, with 12 bases left in between. Germline CDR1 and CDR2: KGHDR and SFDVKD. The CDR3 protein is CATSDPWHPNEQFF. The CDR3 DNA is TGTGCCACCAGTGATCCGTGGCACCCAAATGAGCAGTTCTTC.

This clonotype appeared a few times. J is TRBJ2-2 and V is TRBV7-3; D uncertain. The CDR3 runs to 14 residues. With 5 bases removed from V and 4 bases from J, the gap between germline ends came to 11 bases. Germline loops: CDR1 SGHTA, CDR2 FQGTGA. The CDR3 is CASSPTMRTGELFF. The CDR3 DNA is TGTGCCAGCAGCCCTACAATGCGCACCGGGGAGCTGTTTTTT.

This clonotype was seen repeatedly, ten times or more. The chain recombines TRBV12-5 with TRBJ1-1; D is perhaps TRBD1 (5 bases). The V gene's germline CDR1 is LGHNT and CDR2 FRNRAP. The CDR3 is 15 amino acids. Deletions cut 3 bases from V and 5 bases from J, with 16 bases between. The CDR3 reads CASGFTVREGTEAFF. The CDR3 DNA follows: TGTGCTAGTGGTTTCACGGTGAGAGAGGGGACTGAAGCTTTCTTT.

This chain connects TRBV12-5 to TRBJ2-1, with D perhaps given as TRBD1 or TRBD2 (5 bases each). Germline CDR1 reads LGHNT; CDR2 reads FRNRAP. Trimming removed 1 base at V and 10 bases at J, with 11 bases between. The CDR3 has 13 residues. The CDR3 DNA reads as TGTGCTAGTGGTTTGGGGCAGGGAGTGGAGCAGTTCTTC. Its translation is CASGLGQGVEQFF. The full variable domain, with the rest looked up from reference TRBV12-5 and TRBJ2-1, is DARVTQTPRHKVTEMGQEVTMRCQPILGHNTVFWYRQTMMQGLELLAYFRNRAPLDDSGMPKDRFSAEMPDATLATLKIQPSEPRDSAVYFCASGLGQGVEQFFGPGTRLTVL.

This chain joins TRBV12-5 and TRBJ2-1, with D possibly TRBD2 on 6 matching bases. The CDR3 has 14 amino acids. V dropped 7 bases and J dropped 5 bases, with 15 bases sitting between them. Germline CDR1 reads LGHNT; CDR2 reads FRNRAP. CDR3 residues: CASEGAGPDNEQFF. Here the CDR3 DNA reads TGTGCTAGTGAAGGAGCGGGCCCCGACAATGAGCAGTTCTTC. The complete variable domain, with remaining parts taken from reference TRBV12-5 and TRBJ2-1, reads DARVTQTPRHKVTEMGQEVTMRCQPILGHNTVFWYRQTMMQGLELLAYFRNRAPLDDSGMPKDRFSAEMPDATLATLKIQPSEPRDSAVYFCASEGAGPDNEQFFGPGTRLTVL.

The V gene is TRBV28, the J gene TRBJ2-5, with TRBD2 matching over 8 bases. The V gene end was trimmed by 4 bases and the J gene end by 4 bases; junction bases not matched to a gene: 11. CDR3 length: 16 residues. Germline assignment: CDR1 MDHEN and CDR2 SYDVKM. Here the CDR3 DNA reads TGTGCCAGCAGTTCCTACTCCGGACTAGCCTTAGAGACCCAGTACTTC. Protein product: CASSSYSGLALETQYF.

The sample holds a few counts of this clonotype. The chain couples TRBV13 to TRBJ1-2; 7 nucleotides agree with TRBD1. The CDR3 has 15 residues. CDR1 is PRHDT, CDR2 FYEKMQ, per germline (reference sequence). Trimming removed 4 bases from V and 4 bases from J; junction bases left unmatched: 9. CDR3 sequence reads: CASSYSGTAGYGYTF. The CDR3 coding sequence is TGTGCCAGCAGCTACTCAGGGACAGCGGGCTATGGCTACACCTTC.

This chain uses TRBV4-1 with TRBJ2-2; 9 nucleotides align to TRBD2. CDR3 length: 16 amino acids. With V trimmed by 1 base and J by 2 bases, 2 bases remained unmatched. Germline CDR1 MGHRA, CDR2 YSYEKL. CDR3 amino acids: CASSQAGTSNTGELFF. CDR3 coding DNA: TGCGCCAGCAGCCAAGCCGGGACTAGCAACACCGGGGAGCTGTTTTTT.

The V gene is TRBV7-9, the J gene TRBJ1-3, with D possibly being TRBD1 (5 bases). The germline V and J ends were trimmed by 5 bases and 4 bases, with 15 bases remaining between them. Germline V gene sequence: CDR1 SEHNR, CDR2 FQNEAQ (reference sequence). This CDR3 contains 15 residues. This CDR3 reads CASSPVGAGGNTIYF. As DNA, the CDR3 is TGTGCCAGCAGCCCTGTTGGGGCTGGAGGAAACACCATATATTTT.

V gene TRBV6-2 or TRBV6-3 combines with J gene TRBJ2-7; D possibly corresponds to TRBD1 (5 bases). V lost 0 bases and J 5 bases, leaving 11 bases between the germline ends. The CDR3 runs to 14 residues. Germline assignment: CDR1 MNHEY and CDR2 SVGEGT. As DNA, the CDR3 is TGTGCCAGCAGTTACTCGCAGGGTTTGGACGAGCAGTACGTC. Amino acids: CASSYSQGLDEQYV.

The chain has TRBV27 and TRBJ2-7, with 9 bases fitting TRBD2. Trimming removed 5 bases from V and 4 bases from J; junction bases left unmatched: 9. This CDR3 region has 15 residues. Germline V gene sequence: CDR1 MNHEY, CDR2 SMNVEV (reference sequence). This chain's CDR3 is CASSPKGLARYEQYV. CDR3 in DNA: TGTGCCAGCAGTCCCAAGGGACTAGCTCGGTACGAGCAGTACGTC.

This clonotype was picked up a small number of times. This sequence joins TRBV12-3 or TRBV12-4 and TRBJ2-1, with 8 bases that match TRBD2. The CDR3 runs to 13 residues. Trimming took 3 bases from V and 10 from J; bases not matched to a gene: 5. CDR3 residues: CASSFGASGEQFF. The CDR3 nucleotides read TGTGCCAGCAGTTTTGGAGCTAGCGGGGAGCAGTTCTTC.